The 16 T cell receptor beta chains given below trace back to one sample, sequenced in a study of response to subunit inactivated influenza vaccine. TCRdb recomputed calls from the RT-PCR reads with MiXCR, one row per CDR3 protein. The table lists hundreds of thousands of distinct CDR3 sequences, less than 20% of them singletons. The input for sequencing was PBMCs from blood, taken about 12 days after vaccination. The receptors derive from a man in his forties or fifties who received an inactivated influenza vaccine.

This sequence joins TRBV5-1 and TRBJ2-5; D uncertain. Germline CDR1 SGHRS, CDR2 YFSETQ. The CDR3 is 13 residues long. Trimming removed 6 bases from V and 5 bases from J, with 14 bases in between. The CDR3 coding sequence is TGCGCCAGCATGGGCCCGAAGAGTGAGACCCAGTACTTC. Amino acid sequence: CASMGPKSETQYF.

This clonotype was seen a handful of times. The chain joins TRBV12-3 or TRBV12-4 to TRBJ2-6, with D perhaps TRBD1 or TRBD2 (6 bases each). This CDR3 contains 16 residues. Deletions cut 6 bases from V and 1 base from J, with 13 bases between. The CDR3 DNA sequence: TGTGCCAGCAGGGGGGGCGAGGGTTCTGGGGCCAACGTCCTGACTTTC. It encodes CASRGGEGSGANVLTF.

This clonotype was picked up many times. A read error may account for a junction end that differs from germline. The rearrangement uses TRBV5-1 and TRBJ2-5, with unresolved D. There are 12 residues in the CDR3. Per germline, CDR1 SGHRS and CDR2 YFSETQ. The chain's CDR3 is CASSARQETQYF. The CDR3 DNA reads as TGTGCCAGCAGTGCCCGACAAGAGACCCAGTACTTC.

The V gene is TRBV29-1, the J gene TRBJ1-2; TRBD1 agrees at 9 bases. This CDR3 is built from 15 residues. The V and J ends lost 4 bases and 6 bases, in that order; junction bases with no gene match: 12. The V gene's germline CDR1 is SQVTM and CDR2 ANQGSEA. The CDR3 region has the DNA TGCAGCGTTGGGAACCTGGGACAGGGAGGGCATGGCTACACCTTC. It is translated as CSVGNLGQGGHGYTF. Drawing the rest from reference TRBV29-1 and TRBJ1-2, the complete variable domain is SAVISQKPSRDICQRGTSLTIQCQVDSQVTMMFWYRQQPGQSLTLIATANQGSEATYESGFVIDKFPISRPNLTFSTLTVSNMSPEDSSIYLCSVGNLGQGGHGYTFGSGTRLTVV.

Of note for this clonotype: A read error is possible here, since a much larger clone lies one base away. CDR3 nucleotides: TGTGCCAGCAACCGGGACAGCAATCAGCCCCAGCATTTT. Translation: CASNRDSNQPQHF. The J gene is TRBJ1-5, the V gene TRBV28, with TRBD1 as a possible D gene (5 bases). V lost 7 bases to trimming and J lost 1 base, with 8 bases between them. The CDR3 runs to 13 residues. Germline CDR1 reads MDHEN; CDR2 reads SYDVKM.

This clonotype was observed a few times. This chain uses TRBV7-2 with TRBJ1-1; D perhaps matches TRBD1 (5 bases). The germline V gene has CDR1 SGHTA and CDR2 FQGNSA. This CDR3 contains 14 residues. V was cut by 1 base and J by 5 bases, with 11 bases left in between. The CDR3 region has the DNA TGTGCCAGCAGCTTAGACCGGGGGTGGACTGAAGCTTTCTTT. Its protein is CASSLDRGWTEAFF.

This clonotype was seen a few times. CDR3 loop: CASSQPDRGLYEQYF. CDR3 in DNA: TGTGCCAGCAGCCAGCCGGACAGGGGGCTCTACGAGCAGTACTTC. This chain uses TRBV3-1 with TRBJ2-7; 11 bases are shared with TRBD1. The CDR3 totals 15 residues. Per the germline V gene, CDR1 is LGHDT and CDR2 is YNNKEL (reference sequence). The junction had 4 bases not matched to a gene; V was cut back by 3 bases and J by 3 bases.

The rearrangement joins TRBV11-2 to TRBJ2-7; TRBD1 agrees at 8 bases. The V segment lost 0 bases and the J segment 7 bases; nucleotides outside the gene matches: 8. This CDR3 is built from 15 residues. Germline CDR1 SGHAT, CDR2 FQNNGV. The CDR3 protein is CASSLDPGGFLEQYF. As DNA, the CDR3 is TGTGCCAGCAGCTTAGACCCAGGGGGCTTCCTGGAGCAGTACTTC.

The V and J genes are TRBV5-1 and TRBJ1-4, with a possible D match to TRBD1 (6 bases). V was trimmed by 2 bases and J by 5 bases, leaving 10 bases between them. This CDR3 has 14 amino acids. In germline, CDR1 is SGHRS, CDR2 YFSETQ. For the CDR3, the DNA is TGCGCCAGCAGCTTTGCGCAGGGGAATGAAAAACTGTTTTTT. Protein sequence: CASSFAQGNEKLFF.

The rearrangement uses TRBV7-9 and TRBJ2-5, with D possibly TRBD1 on 5 matching bases. Deletions cut 5 bases from V and 2 bases from J, with 15 bases between. Germline V gene data show CDR1 as SEHNR and CDR2 as FQNEAQ (reference sequence). The CDR3 runs 15 residues. This CDR3 reads CASSRVETVQETQYF. CDR3 nucleotides: TGTGCCAGCAGCCGGGTCGAGACAGTACAAGAGACCCAGTACTTC.

The table lists this clonotype with a few counts. The chain employs TRBV21-1 and TRBJ2-3. TRBV21-1 is a documented pseudogene. The CDR3 contains 16 residues. This chain's CDR3 is CASSKECLPGTDTQYF. The CDR3 bases are TGTGCCAGCAGCAAAGAGTGTCTACCTGGCACAGATACGCAGTATTTT.

In this sample, this clonotype turned up a few times. The chain has TRBV20-1 and TRBJ2-7; 13 bases align to TRBD2. The ends lost 2 bases at V and 7 bases at J; junction bases unmatched: 8. Germline lookup yields CDR1 DFQATT and CDR2 SNEGSKA (reference sequence). The CDR3 consists of 15 residues. The CDR3 loop reads CSARSLAGGPGEQYF. The CDR3 region has the DNA TGCAGTGCTAGATCACTAGCGGGGGGGCCGGGGGAGCAGTACTTC.

This sequence joins TRBV5-1 and TRBJ1-4, with 7 bases aligning to TRBD1. In germline, CDR1 is SGHRS, CDR2 YFSETQ. The CDR3 length is 15 residues. The ends lost 4 bases at V and 8 bases at J; junction bases unmatched: 11. Here the CDR3 DNA reads TGCGCCAGCAGCCCTGAGACAGGGCGGTCCGAAAAACTGTTTTTT. Its translation is CASSPETGRSEKLFF.

This clonotype was observed a handful of times. The CDR3 here is CATTDRATYEQYF. The DNA for the CDR3 is TGTGCCACGACGGACAGGGCTACCTACGAGCAGTACTTC. The V gene is TRBV10-3, the J gene TRBJ2-7, with 8 nucleotides matching TRBD1. V shed 10 bases and J 2 bases; nucleotides not matched to a gene: 7. The CDR3 consists of 13 residues. Germline CDR1 reads ENHRY; CDR2 reads SYGVKD.

The chain has TRBV29-1 and TRBJ2-5; no clear D. V lost 4 bases and J lost 4, with 10 bases in between. CDR3 length equals 12 residues. Germline lookup yields CDR1 SQVTM and CDR2 ANQGSEA. The CDR3 here is CSVAEPTETQYF. The DNA for the CDR3 is TGCAGCGTTGCGGAACCTACAGAGACCCAGTACTTC.

The rearrangement uses TRBV4-3 and TRBJ2-1, with D unresolved. The CDR3 is 17 amino acids. V was pared by 1 base and J by 3 bases, with 16 bases between. CDR1 is LGHNA, CDR2 YSLEER, per germline. CDR3 loop: CASSQGPEWSLYNEQFF. CDR3 in DNA: TGCGCCAGCAGCCAAGGGCCGGAGTGGTCACTCTACAATGAGCAGTTCTTC.